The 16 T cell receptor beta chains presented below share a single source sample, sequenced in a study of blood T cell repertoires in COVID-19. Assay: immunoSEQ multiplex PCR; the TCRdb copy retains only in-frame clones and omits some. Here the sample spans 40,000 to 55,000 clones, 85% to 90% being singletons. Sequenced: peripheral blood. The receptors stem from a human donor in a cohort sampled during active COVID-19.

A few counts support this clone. CDR3 sequence reads: CASGSGGGVTGELFF. DNA for the CDR3: TGTGCCAGCGGTAGCGGGGGGGGTGTCACCGGGGAGCTGTTTTTT. V is TRBV6-5 and J is TRBJ2-2; 11 bases match TRBD2. Germline V gene lookup returns CDR1 MNHEY and CDR2 SVGAGI. CDR3 size: 15 residues. Germline trimming cut 8 bases from V and 4 bases from J; bases unmatched to any gene: 6.

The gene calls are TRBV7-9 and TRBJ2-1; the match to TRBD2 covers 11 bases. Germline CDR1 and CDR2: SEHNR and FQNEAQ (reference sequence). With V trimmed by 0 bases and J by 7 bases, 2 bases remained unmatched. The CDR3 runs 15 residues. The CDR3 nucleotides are TGTGCCAGCAGCTTAGCTCTAGCGGGAGGTAATGAGCAGTTCTTC. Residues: CASSLALAGGNEQFF.

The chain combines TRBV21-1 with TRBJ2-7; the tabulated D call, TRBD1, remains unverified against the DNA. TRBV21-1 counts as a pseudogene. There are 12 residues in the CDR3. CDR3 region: CARRTGRYEQYV. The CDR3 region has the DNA TGTGCCAGGCGGACAGGGCGGTACGAGCAGTACGTC.

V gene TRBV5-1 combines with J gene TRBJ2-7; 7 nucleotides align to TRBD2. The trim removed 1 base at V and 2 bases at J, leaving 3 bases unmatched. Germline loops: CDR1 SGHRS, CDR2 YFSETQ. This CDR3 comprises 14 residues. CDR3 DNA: TGCGCCAGCAGCTTGCCGGGGGGACCCTACGAGCAGTACTTC. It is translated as CASSLPGGPYEQYF.

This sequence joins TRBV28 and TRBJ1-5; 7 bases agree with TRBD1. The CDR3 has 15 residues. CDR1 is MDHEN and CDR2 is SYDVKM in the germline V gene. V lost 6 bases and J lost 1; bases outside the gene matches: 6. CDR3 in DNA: TGTGCCAGCAGGCACGACAGGGTCAGCAATCAGCCCCAGCATTTT. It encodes CASRHDRVSNQPQHF.

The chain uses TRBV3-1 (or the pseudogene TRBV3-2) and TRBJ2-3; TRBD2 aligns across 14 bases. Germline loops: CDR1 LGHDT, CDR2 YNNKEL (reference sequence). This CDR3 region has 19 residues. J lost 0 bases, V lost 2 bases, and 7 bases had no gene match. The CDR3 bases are TGTGCCAGCAGCCAATCGACTAGCGGGGGGGCCGGGAGCACAGATACGCAGTATTTT. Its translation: CASSQSTSGGAGSTDTQYF.

CDR3 region: CASSFTSSGVWEQYV. In nucleotides, the CDR3 is TGTGCCAGCAGTTTCACTAGCTCCGGAGTTTGGGAGCAGTACGTC. The J gene is TRBJ2-7, the V gene TRBV6-2 or TRBV6-3, with a tentative D call TRBD2 (6 bases). This CDR3 contains 15 residues. The germline CDR1 and CDR2 sequences are MNHEY and SVGEGT. Trimming pared 4 bases from V and 7 bases from J, leaving 20 bases between.

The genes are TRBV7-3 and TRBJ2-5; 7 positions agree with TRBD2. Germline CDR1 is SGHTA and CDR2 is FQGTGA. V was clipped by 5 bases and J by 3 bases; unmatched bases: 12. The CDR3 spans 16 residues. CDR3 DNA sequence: TGTGCCAGCAGCCCGGCCGGGGGAGCGGGGAAAGAGACCCAGTACTTC. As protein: CASSPAGGAGKETQYF.

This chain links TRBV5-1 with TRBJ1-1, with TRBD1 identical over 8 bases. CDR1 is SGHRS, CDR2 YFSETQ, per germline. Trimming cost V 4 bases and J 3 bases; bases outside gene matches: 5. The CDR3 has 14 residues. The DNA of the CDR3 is TGCGCCAGCAGCCGGACAGGGACGGACACTGAAGCTTTCTTT. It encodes CASSRTGTDTEAFF.

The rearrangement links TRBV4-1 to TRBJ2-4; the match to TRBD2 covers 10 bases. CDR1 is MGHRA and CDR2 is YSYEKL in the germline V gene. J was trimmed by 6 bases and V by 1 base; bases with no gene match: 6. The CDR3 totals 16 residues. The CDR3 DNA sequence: TGCGCCAGCAGCCAAGGGTCGAGCGGGGGGGCAAACATTCAGTACTTC. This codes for CASSQGSSGGANIQYF.

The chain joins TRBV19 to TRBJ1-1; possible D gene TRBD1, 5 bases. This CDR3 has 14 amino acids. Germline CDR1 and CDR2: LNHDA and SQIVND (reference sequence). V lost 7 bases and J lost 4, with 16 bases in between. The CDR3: CASMGHSVSTEAFF. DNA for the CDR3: TGTGCCAGTATGGGGCACTCAGTGAGCACTGAAGCTTTCTTT. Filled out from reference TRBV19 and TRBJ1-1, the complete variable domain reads DGGITQSPKYLFRKEGQNVTLSCEQNLNHDAMYWYRQDPGQGLRLIYYSQIVNDFQKGDIAEGYSVSREKKESFPLTVTSAQKNPTAFYLCASMGHSVSTEAFFGQGTRLTVV.

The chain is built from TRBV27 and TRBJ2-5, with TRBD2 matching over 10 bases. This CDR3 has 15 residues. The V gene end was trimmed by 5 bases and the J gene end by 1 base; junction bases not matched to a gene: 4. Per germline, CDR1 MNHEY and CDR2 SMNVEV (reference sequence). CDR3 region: CASSPLAGGQETQYF. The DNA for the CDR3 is TGTGCCAGCAGTCCATTAGCGGGGGGCCAAGAGACCCAGTACTTC.

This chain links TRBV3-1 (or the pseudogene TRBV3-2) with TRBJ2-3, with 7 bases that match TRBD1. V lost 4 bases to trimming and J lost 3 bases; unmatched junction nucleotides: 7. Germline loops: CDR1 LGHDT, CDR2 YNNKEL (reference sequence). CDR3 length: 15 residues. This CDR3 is CASSLRTGRTDTQYF. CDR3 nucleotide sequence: TGTGCCAGCAGCCTCCGGACAGGCCGGACAGATACGCAGTATTTT.

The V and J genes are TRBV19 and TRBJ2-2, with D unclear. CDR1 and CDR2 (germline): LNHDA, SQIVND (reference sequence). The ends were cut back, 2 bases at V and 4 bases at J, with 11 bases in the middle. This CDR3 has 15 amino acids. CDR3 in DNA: TGTGCCAGTAGTATAAAGAGCCGTAGCACCGGGGAGCTGTTTTTT. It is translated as CASSIKSRSTGELFF. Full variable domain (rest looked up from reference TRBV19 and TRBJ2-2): DGGITQSPKYLFRKEGQNVTLSCEQNLNHDAMYWYRQDPGQGLRLIYYSQIVNDFQKGDIAEGYSVSREKKESFPLTVTSAQKNPTAFYLCASSIKSRSTGELFFGEGSRLTVL.

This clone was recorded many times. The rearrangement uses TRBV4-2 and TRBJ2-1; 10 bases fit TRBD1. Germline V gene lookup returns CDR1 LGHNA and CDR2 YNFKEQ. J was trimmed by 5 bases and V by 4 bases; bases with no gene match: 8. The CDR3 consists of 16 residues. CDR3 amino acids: CASSRGGTGVNNEQFF. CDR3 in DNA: TGTGCCAGCAGCCGGGGCGGGACAGGGGTGAACAATGAGCAGTTCTTC.

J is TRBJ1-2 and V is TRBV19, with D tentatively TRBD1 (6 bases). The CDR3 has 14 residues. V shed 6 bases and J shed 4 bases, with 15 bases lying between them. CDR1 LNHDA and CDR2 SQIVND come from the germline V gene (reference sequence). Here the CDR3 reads CASRPGGPTYGYTF. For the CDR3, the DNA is TGTGCCAGTAGACCCGGGGGGCCGACCTATGGCTACACCTTC.